The clone carrying this T cell receptor (beta chain) appeared a few times. Antigen: not known. These data belong to a study of human T cells and chemical hapten exposure. Study-level information: TCR yields per sample varied, mainly owing to small pooled library volume differences.

The time point: patch test 2, 6 weeks after DPC sensitization. Treatment in this sample: therapeutic diphenylcyclopropenone sensitization with weekly scalp DPC. Blood sampling occurred before each patch-test application. TCRdb called the RACE reads again in MiXCR, with one record for every CDR3 protein. The data contain under 90,000 distinct CDR3 sequences, around 8.8% of them singletons. Overall study findings and caveats: DPC sensitization did not alter TCRs above 1 in 1000 frequency. The study found expanded TCRs formed significantly more large CDR3 similarity clusters than controls.

CDR3 length: 17 amino acids. Germline assignment: CDR1 DFQATT and CDR2 SNEGSKA (reference sequence). The V end lost 6 bases, the J end lost 6 bases, and 27 bases lay between the germline ends. The source of this sequence is a woman aged 50 to 65 with alopecia areata. Some clones in this sample may be carry-over from other donors' samples. This specimen was whole blood, taken in connection with sensitization to the hapten diphenylcyclopropenone (DPC). The rearrangement links TRBV20-1 to TRBJ1-5, with D perhaps matching TRBD1 (6 bases). The CDR3 spells CSAPLSGPTKGGQPQHF. DNA for the CDR3: TGCAGTGCCCCCTTATCCGGGCCTACGAAGGGGGGTCAGCCCCAGCATTTT.